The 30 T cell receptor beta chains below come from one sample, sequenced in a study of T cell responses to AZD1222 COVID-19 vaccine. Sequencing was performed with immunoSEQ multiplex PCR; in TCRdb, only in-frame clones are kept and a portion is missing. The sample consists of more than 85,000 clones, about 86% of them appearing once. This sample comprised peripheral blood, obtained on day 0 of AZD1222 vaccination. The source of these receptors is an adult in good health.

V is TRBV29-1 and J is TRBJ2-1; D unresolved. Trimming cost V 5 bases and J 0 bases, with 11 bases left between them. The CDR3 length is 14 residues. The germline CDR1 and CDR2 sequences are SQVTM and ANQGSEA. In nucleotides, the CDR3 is TGCAGCGTTCATAGGACCGGCTCCTACAATGAGCAGTTCTTC. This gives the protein CSVHRTGSYNEQFF.

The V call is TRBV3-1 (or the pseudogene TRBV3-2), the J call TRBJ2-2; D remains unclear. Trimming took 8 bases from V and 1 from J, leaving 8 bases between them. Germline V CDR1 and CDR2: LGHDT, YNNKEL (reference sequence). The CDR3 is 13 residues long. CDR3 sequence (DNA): TGTGCCAGCGCCACCCTGAACACCGGGGAGCTGTTTTTT. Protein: CASATLNTGELFF.

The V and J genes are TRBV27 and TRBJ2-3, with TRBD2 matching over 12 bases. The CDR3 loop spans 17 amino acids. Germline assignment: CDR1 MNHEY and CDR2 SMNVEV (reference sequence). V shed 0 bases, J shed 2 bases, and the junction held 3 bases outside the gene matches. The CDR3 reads CASSLSPSGRVTDTQYF. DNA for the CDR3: TGTGCCAGCAGTTTATCCCCTAGCGGGAGGGTCACAGATACGCAGTATTTT.

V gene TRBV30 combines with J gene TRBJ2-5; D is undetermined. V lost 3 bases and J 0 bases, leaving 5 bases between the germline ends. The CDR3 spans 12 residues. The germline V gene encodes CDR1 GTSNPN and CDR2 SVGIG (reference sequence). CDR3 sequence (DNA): TGTGCCTGGAGGGCGTACCAAGAGACCCAGTACTTC. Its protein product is CAWRAYQETQYF.

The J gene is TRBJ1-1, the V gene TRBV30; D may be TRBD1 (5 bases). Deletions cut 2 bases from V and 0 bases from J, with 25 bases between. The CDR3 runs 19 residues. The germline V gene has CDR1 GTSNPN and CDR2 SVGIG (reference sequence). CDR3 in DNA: TGTGCCTGGAGTTTCCCTCAACCAGGGAGGGGCGGATTGAACACTGAAGCTTTCTTT. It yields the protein CAWSFPQPGRGGLNTEAFF.

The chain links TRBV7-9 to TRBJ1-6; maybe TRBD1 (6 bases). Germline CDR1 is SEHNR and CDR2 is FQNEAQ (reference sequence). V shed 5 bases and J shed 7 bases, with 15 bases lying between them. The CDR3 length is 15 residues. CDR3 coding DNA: TGTGCCAGCAGCCCTAAGGACAGCCCAAATTCACCCCTCCACTTT. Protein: CASSPKDSPNSPLHF.

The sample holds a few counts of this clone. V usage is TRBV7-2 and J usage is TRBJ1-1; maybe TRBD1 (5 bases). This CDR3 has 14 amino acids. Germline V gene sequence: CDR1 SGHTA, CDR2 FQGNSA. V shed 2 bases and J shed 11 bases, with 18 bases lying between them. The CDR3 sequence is CASSLNGNLGEAFF. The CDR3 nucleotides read TGTGCCAGCAGCTTAAACGGGAATTTAGGGGAGGCTTTCTTT.

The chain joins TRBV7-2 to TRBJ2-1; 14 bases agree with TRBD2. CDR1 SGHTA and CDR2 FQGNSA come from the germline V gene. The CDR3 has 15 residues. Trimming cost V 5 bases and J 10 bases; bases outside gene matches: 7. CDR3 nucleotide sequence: TGTGCCAGCAGCGGGACTAGCGGGAGAGGAGGAGAGCAGTTCTTC. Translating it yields CASSGTSGRGGEQFF.

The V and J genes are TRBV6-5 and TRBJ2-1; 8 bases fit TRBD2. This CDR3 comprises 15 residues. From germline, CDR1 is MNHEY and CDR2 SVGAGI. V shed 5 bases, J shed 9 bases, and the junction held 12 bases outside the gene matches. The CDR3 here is CASSPGTSPSIEQFF. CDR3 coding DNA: TGTGCCAGCAGTCCCGGGACTAGTCCTTCAATTGAGCAGTTCTTC.

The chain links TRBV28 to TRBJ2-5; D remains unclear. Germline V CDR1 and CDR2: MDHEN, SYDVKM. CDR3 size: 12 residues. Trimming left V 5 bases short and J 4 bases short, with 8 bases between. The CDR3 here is CASSPIAETQYF. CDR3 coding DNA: TGTGCCAGCAGTCCAATAGCAGAGACCCAGTACTTC.

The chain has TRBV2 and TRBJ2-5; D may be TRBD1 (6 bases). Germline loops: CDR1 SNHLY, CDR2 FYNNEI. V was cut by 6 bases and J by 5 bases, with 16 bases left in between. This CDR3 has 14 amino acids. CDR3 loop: CASREQTGIETQYF. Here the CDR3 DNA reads TGTGCCAGCAGAGAACAGACAGGCATCGAGACCCAGTACTTC.

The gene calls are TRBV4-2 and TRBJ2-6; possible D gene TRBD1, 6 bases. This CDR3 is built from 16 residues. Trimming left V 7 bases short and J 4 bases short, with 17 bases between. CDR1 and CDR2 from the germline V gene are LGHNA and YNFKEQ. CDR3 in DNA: TGTGCCAGCACCCTACAACAGGGTACCGGGGCCAACGTCCTGACTTTC. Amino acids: CASTLQQGTGANVLTF.

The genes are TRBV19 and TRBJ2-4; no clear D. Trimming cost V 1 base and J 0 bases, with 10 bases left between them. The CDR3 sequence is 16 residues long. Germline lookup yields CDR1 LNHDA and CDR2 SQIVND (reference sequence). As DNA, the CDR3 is TGTGCCAGTAGTATAGTTGGGGTTGGAGCCAAAAACATTCAGTACTTC. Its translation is CASSIVGVGAKNIQYF.

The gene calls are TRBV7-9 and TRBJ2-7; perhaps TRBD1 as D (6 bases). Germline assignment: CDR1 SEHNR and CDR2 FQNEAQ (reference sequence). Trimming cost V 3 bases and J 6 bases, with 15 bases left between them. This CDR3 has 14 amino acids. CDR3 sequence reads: CASSFGQGLGEQYF. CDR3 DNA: TGTGCCAGCAGCTTTGGCCAGGGGTTGGGCGAGCAGTACTTC.

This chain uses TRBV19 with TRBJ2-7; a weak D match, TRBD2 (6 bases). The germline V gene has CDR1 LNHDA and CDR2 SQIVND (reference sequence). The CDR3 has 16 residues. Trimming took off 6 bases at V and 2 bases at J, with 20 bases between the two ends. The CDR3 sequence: CASRPQPGLRAYEQYF. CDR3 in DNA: TGTGCCAGTAGGCCCCAACCGGGACTCCGGGCCTACGAGCAGTACTTC.

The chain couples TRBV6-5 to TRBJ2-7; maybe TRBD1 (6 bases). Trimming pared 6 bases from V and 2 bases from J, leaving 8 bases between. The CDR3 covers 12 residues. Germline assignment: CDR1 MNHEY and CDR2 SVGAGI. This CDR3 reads CASRGATYEQYF. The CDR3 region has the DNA TGTGCCAGCAGGGGGGCGACCTACGAGCAGTACTTC.

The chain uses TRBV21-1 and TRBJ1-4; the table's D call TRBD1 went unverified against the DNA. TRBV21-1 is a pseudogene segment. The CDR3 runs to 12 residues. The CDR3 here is CASRQGNEKLFF. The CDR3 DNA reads TGTGCCAGCAGACAGGGGAATGAAAAACTGTTTTTT.

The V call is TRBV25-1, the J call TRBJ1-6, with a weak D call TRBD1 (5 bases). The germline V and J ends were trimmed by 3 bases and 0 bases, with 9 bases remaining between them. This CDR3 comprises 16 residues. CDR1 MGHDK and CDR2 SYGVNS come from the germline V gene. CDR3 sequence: CASSDRDGSYNSPLHF. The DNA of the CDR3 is TGTGCCAGCAGTGATAGGGACGGCTCCTATAATTCACCCCTCCACTTT.

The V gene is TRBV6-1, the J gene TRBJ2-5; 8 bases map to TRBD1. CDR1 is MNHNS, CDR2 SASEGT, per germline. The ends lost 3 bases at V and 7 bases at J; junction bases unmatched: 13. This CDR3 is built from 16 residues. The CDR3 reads CASSDLPRGQDRTQYF. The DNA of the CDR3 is TGTGCCAGCAGTGACCTCCCTCGGGGACAGGATCGGACCCAGTACTTC.

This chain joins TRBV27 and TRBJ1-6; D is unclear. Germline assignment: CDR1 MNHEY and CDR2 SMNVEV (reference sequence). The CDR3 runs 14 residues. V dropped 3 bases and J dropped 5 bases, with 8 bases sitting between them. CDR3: CASSLGSHNSPLHF. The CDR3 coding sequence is TGTGCCAGCAGTTTGGGGTCCCATAATTCACCCCTCCACTTT.

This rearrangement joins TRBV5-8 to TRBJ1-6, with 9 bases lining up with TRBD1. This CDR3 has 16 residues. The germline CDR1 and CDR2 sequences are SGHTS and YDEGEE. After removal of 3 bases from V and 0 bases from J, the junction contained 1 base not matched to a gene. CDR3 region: CASSSDRGSYNSPLHF. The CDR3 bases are TGTGCCAGCAGCTCGGACAGGGGCTCCTATAATTCACCCCTCCACTTT.

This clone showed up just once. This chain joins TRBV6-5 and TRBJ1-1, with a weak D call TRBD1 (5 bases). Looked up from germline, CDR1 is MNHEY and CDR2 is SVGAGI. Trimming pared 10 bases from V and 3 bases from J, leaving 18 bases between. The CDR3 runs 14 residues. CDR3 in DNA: TGTGCCACCTCACCATGGGGAGGGGACACTGAAGCTTTCTTT. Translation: CATSPWGGDTEAFF.

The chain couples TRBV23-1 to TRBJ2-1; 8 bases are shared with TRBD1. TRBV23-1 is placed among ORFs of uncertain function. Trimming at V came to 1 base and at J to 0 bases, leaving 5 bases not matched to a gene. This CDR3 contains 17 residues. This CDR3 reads CASSQFPTGGSYNEQFF. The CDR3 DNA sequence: TGCGCCAGCAGTCAATTTCCCACAGGGGGCTCCTACAATGAGCAGTTCTTC.

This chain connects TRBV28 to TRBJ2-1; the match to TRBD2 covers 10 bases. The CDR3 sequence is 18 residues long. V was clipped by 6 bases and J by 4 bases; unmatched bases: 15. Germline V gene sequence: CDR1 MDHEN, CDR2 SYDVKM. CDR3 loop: CASSPGTSANHLYNEQFF. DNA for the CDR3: TGTGCCAGCAGCCCCGGGACTAGCGCCAATCATCTTTACAATGAGCAGTTCTTC.

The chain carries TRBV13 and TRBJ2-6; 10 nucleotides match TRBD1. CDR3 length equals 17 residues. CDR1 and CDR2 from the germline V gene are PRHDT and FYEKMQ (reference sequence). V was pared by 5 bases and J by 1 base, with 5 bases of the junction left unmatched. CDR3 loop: CASSRDRGLSGANVLTF. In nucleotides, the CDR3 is TGTGCCAGCAGCCGGGACAGGGGCCTTTCTGGGGCCAACGTCCTGACTTTC.

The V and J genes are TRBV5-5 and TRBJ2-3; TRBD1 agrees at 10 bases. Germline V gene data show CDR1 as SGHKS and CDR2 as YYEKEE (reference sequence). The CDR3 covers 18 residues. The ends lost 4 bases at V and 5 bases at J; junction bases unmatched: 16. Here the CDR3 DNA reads TGTGCCAGCAGCGCCCTCCCCCGGGACAGGGGTGGTGTAGATACGCAGTATTTT. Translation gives CASSALPRDRGGVDTQYF.

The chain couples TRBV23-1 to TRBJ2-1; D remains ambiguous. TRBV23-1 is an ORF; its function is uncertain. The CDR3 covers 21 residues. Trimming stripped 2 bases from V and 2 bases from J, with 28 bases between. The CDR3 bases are TGCGCCAGCAGTCAAGCCTGCCTAAGGAACCCGGAAATCCCGGCCTACAATGAGCAGTTCTTC. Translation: CASSQACLRNPEIPAYNEQFF.

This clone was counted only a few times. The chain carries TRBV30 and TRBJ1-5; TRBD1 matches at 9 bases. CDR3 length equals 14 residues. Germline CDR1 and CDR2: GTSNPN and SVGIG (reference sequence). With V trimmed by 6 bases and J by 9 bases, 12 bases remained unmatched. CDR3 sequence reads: CACSPGQGFSPQHF. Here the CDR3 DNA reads TGTGCCTGTTCCCCGGGACAGGGCTTTTCGCCCCAGCATTTT.

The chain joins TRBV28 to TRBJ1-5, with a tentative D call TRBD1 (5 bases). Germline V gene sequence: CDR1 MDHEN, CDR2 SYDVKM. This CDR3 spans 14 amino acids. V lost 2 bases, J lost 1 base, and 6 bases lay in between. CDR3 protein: CASSLRQSNQPQHF. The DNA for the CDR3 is TGTGCCAGCAGTTTAAGACAGAGCAATCAGCCCCAGCATTTT.

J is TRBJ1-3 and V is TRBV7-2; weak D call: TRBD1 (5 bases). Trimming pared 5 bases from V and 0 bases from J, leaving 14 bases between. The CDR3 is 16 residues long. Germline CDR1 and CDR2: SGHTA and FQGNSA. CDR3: CASSARGSSSGNTIYF. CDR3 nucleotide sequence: TGTGCCAGCAGCGCCCGGGGGTCCAGCTCTGGAAACACCATATATTTT.